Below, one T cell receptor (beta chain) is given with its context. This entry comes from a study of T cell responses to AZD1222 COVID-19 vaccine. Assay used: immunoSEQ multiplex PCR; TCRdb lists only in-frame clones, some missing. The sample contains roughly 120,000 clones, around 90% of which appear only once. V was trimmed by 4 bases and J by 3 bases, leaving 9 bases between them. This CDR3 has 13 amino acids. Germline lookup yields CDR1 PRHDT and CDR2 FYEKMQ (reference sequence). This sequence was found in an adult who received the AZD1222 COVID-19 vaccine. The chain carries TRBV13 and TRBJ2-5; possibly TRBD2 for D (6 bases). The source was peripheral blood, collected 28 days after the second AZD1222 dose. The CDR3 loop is CASSYRLEETQYF. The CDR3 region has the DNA TGTGCCAGCAGCTACCGACTAGAAGAGACCCAGTACTTC.